This T cell receptor beta chain was found in a study of shared clonotypes between healthy human individuals. Deep level was the assay's run setting. It was across several immunoSEQ plates that each subset's genomic DNA was evenly split. TCRdb's copy holds only in-frame clones and misses some; the assay was immunoSEQ multiplex PCR. Of about 1.1 million clones in the sample, approximately 80% were seen once. Germline values: CDR1 SGHTA, CDR2 FQGNSA. The CDR3 extends over 17 amino acids. With 0 bases removed from V and 5 bases from J, the gap between germline ends came to 16 bases. Study-level results: When naive CD4 clonotypes were compared across four donors, about 5% were shared.

Of note for this clone: Its target is not known.

The V call is TRBV7-2, the J call TRBJ1-4; the D gene is possibly TRBD1 (6 bases). Input material: memory CD4+ T cells from PBMCs. Regarding subset: CD45RA-negative fraction. This sequence was found in a man aged 18 to 30 in good health. Some clones in this sample may be carry-over from other donors' samples. In nucleotides, the CDR3 is TGTGCCAGCAGCTTAGCCCCCCGGACAGATCGCAATGAAAAACTGTTTTTT. Translation gives CASSLAPRTDRNEKLFF.